This T cell receptor (beta chain) stems from a study of shared clonotypes between healthy human individuals. Germline lookup yields CDR1 SEHNR and CDR2 FQNEAQ (reference sequence). The CDR3 contains 14 residues. The germline V and J ends were trimmed by 3 bases and 4 bases, with 12 bases remaining between them. In regard to this clone: Antigen unknown.

General study results and limits: Unshared clonotypes carried lower generation probabilities than those common to all four donors.

Into CD45RA+ naive and CD45RA-negative memory subsets, the CD4+ cells were split. Data came from immunoSEQ multiplex PCR; TCRdb stores just in-frame clones and leaves some out. The data contain 1,400,000 or so clones, 98% of them seen just once; the ten biggest clones take up around 0.38%. Sequences were obtained from naive CD4+ T cells sorted from blood. Subset indicated: CD45RA+ positively selected. The source of this sequence is a man aged 30-40 years in good health. The chain combines TRBV7-9 with TRBJ2-5; D gene uncertain. CDR3 DNA: TGTGCCAGCAGCTTTTTTAAGGAAGGAGAGACCCAGTACTTC. Its protein is CASSFFKEGETQYF. Full variable domain (outside the CDR3, taken from reference TRBV7-9 and TRBJ2-5): DTGVSQNPRHKITKRGQNVTFRCDPISEHNRLYWYRQTLGQGPEFLTYFQNEAQLEKSRLLSDRFSAERPKGSFSTLEIQRTEQGDSAMYLCASSFFKEGETQYFGPGTRLLVL.